These 23 T cell receptor beta chains share one sample of origin, sequenced in a study of radiotherapy plus CTLA-4 blockade in lung cancer. TCRdb's copy holds only in-frame clones and misses some; the assay was immunoSEQ multiplex PCR. This repertoire shows roughly 100,000 clones, 85% to 90% found once; its top ten account for over 2%. The sample here was peripheral blood, taken from a patient treated with radiotherapy plus ipilimumab. The source of these receptors is a human donor with non-small cell lung cancer that progressed on radiotherapy plus ipilimumab. Some clones in this sample may be carry-over from other donors' samples.

This chain joins TRBV29-1 and TRBJ1-1, with no clear D. CDR3 length: 15 amino acids. Germline V gene data show CDR1 as SQVTM and CDR2 as ANQGSEA. Trimming left V 4 bases short and J 4 bases short, with 19 bases between. In DNA form, the CDR3 reads TGCAGCGTTGGCGCGGGGTGGGGAATGGGCACTGAAGCTTTCTTT. It yields the protein CSVGAGWGMGTEAFF.

This chain links TRBV4-1 with TRBJ1-6; D is ambiguous. Germline CDR1 MGHRA, CDR2 YSYEKL. V was pared by 0 bases and J by 10 bases, with 16 bases between. CDR3 length: 16 residues. The CDR3 loop reads CASSQERLRERSPLHF. In nucleotides, the CDR3 is TGCGCCAGCAGCCAAGAACGTTTGAGGGAACGGTCACCCCTCCACTTT.

The rearrangement joins TRBV4-1 to TRBJ2-7; weak D call: TRBD1 (6 bases). V shed 4 bases and J shed 0 bases, with 10 bases lying between them. The CDR3 contains 14 residues. The germline gives CDR1 MGHRA, CDR2 YSYEKL. As DNA, the CDR3 is TGCGCCAGCAGCCCGACAGGAGACTCCTACGAGCAGTACTTC. Translating gives CASSPTGDSYEQYF.

This clone was recorded only once. This chain connects TRBV18 to TRBJ1-2; D is ambiguous. CDR1 and CDR2 (germline): KGHSH, LQKENI. V lost 3 bases and J 2 bases, leaving 13 bases between the germline ends. CDR3 size: 15 residues. The CDR3 spells CASSPNRVINYGYTF. The CDR3 DNA follows: TGTGCCAGCTCACCTAATAGGGTAATCAACTATGGCTACACCTTC.

The chain recombines TRBV4-3 with TRBJ2-1, with TRBD1 matching 8 bases. V lost 1 base to trimming and J lost 6 bases; unmatched junction nucleotides: 2. Per germline, CDR1 LGHNA and CDR2 YSLEER. The CDR3 runs to 14 residues. This CDR3 reads CASSQGTGRNEQFF. Written as DNA, the CDR3 is TGCGCCAGCAGCCAAGGGACAGGGCGCAATGAGCAGTTCTTC.

The V and J genes are TRBV5-1 and TRBJ1-5; D is unclear. Germline V gives CDR1 SGHRS, CDR2 YFSETQ. V lost 2 bases, J lost 5 bases, and 8 bases lay in between. The CDR3 totals 13 residues. CDR3 nucleotides: TGCGCCAGCAGCTTCACAGTCGATCAGCCCCAGCATTTT. The encoded protein is CASSFTVDQPQHF.

In this sample, this clone turned up once. The V call is TRBV18, the J call TRBJ2-3; a possible D gene is TRBD2 (6 bases). The CDR3 runs to 16 residues. The germline V gene has CDR1 KGHSH and CDR2 LQKENI. Trimming cost V 5 bases and J 2 bases, with 17 bases left between them. CDR3 sequence: CASSSSGTPTTDTQYF. The DNA of the CDR3 is TGTGCCAGCTCATCATCTGGGACTCCCACCACAGATACGCAGTATTTT.

CDR3: CASSEFGTANYGYTF. DNA of the CDR3: TGTGCCAGCAGTGAATTTGGGACAGCCAACTATGGCTACACCTTC. This sequence joins TRBV25-1 and TRBJ1-2; 7 bases agree with TRBD1. Germline values: CDR1 MGHDK, CDR2 SYGVNS. The junction had 4 bases not matched to a gene; V was cut back by 1 base and J by 2 bases. This CDR3 comprises 15 residues.

V is TRBV28 and J is TRBJ2-7, with TRBD2 identical over 9 bases. CDR1 is MDHEN, CDR2 SYDVKM, per germline. The CDR3 covers 19 residues. Losses at the gene ends were 3 bases for V and 2 bases for J; bases not matched to a gene: 17. The CDR3 coding sequence is TGTGCCAGCAGTTTGATATGGTTGGGGGTAGCGGGGGAGCCCTACGAGCAGTACTTC. It yields the protein CASSLIWLGVAGEPYEQYF.

The V call is TRBV5-4, the J call TRBJ1-1; D unclear. The CDR3 contains 14 residues. V lost 0 bases and J lost 1, with 7 bases in between. Germline V gene sequence: CDR1 SGHNT, CDR2 YYREEE (reference sequence). The CDR3: CASSLAAENTEAFF. The CDR3 DNA is TGTGCCAGCAGCTTGGCGGCCGAGAACACTGAAGCTTTCTTT. The entire variable domain, with the rest obtained from reference TRBV5-4 and TRBJ1-1, is as follows: ETGVTQSPTHLIKTRGQQVTLRCSSQSGHNTVSWYQQALGQGPQFIFQYYREEENGRGNFPPRFSGLQFPNYSSELNVNALELDDSALYLCASSLAAENTEAFFGQGTRLTVV.

This clone was observed once. The genes are TRBV11-1 and TRBJ2-6, with 8 bases that match TRBD1. The germline V gene has CDR1 SGHAT and CDR2 FQDESV (reference sequence). The length of the CDR3 is 17 residues. The J segment lost 0 bases and the V segment lost 8 bases, leaving 9 bases of the junction unmatched. The CDR3: CASVSWTGRSGANVLTF. Here the CDR3 DNA reads TGTGCCAGCGTATCCTGGACAGGGCGCTCTGGGGCCAACGTCCTGACTTTC.

The chain carries TRBV7-2 and TRBJ2-1; D gene ambiguous. The CDR3 is made up of 13 amino acids. Germline V lookup: CDR1 SGHTA, CDR2 FQGNSA. The V end lost 4 bases, the J end lost 3 bases, and 7 bases lay between the germline ends. The CDR3 sequence is CASSSDHYNEQFF. The CDR3 DNA is TGTGCCAGCAGCTCGGACCACTACAATGAGCAGTTCTTC.

The V call is TRBV19, the J call TRBJ2-2, with 12 bases that match TRBD2. Trimming took 8 bases from V and 3 from J; bases not matched to a gene: 10. The CDR3 runs 17 residues. The germline gives CDR1 LNHDA, CDR2 SQIVND (reference sequence). This CDR3 is CASLETSGGLYTGELFF. CDR3 bases: TGTGCCAGTCTCGAGACTAGCGGGGGCCTTTACACCGGGGAGCTGTTTTTT.

V is TRBV2 and J is TRBJ2-4; D perhaps matches TRBD2 (5 bases). The V gene's germline CDR1 is SNHLY and CDR2 FYNNEI. The CDR3 runs to 14 residues. The V end lost 4 bases, the J end lost 7 bases, and 14 bases lay between the germline ends. Written as DNA, the CDR3 is TGTGCCAGCAGTGGGTCGGGGAGAAGGAACATTCAGTACTTC. Translating gives CASSGSGRRNIQYF.

A single count supports this clone. V is TRBV20-1 and J is TRBJ1-2; the D is unclear. Trimming shortened V by 2 bases and J by 4 bases, and 5 bases separated the two germline ends. The CDR3 covers 11 residues. CDR1 DFQATT and CDR2 SNEGSKA come from the germline V gene (reference sequence). In nucleotides, the CDR3 is TGCAGTGCTAGAACAAGCTATGGCTACACCTTC. Protein product: CSARTSYGYTF.

The chain combines TRBV6-5 with TRBJ1-1, with TRBD1 matching 8 bases. This CDR3 has 13 residues. CDR1 and CDR2 from the germline V gene are MNHEY and SVGAGI. J gave up 4 bases and V 6 bases, and 4 bases lay outside the gene matches. The CDR3 DNA sequence: TGTGCCAGCAGACGTACAGGGGGCACTGAAGCTTTCTTT. This codes for CASRRTGGTEAFF.

The chain has TRBV2 and TRBJ2-5, with 8 bases aligning to TRBD1. CDR1 SNHLY and CDR2 FYNNEI come from the germline V gene. The CDR3 runs to 17 residues. Trimming took 4 bases from V and 3 from J; bases not matched to a gene: 13. The CDR3 sequence: CASSVRPGTGTEETQYF. CDR3 in DNA: TGTGCCAGCAGTGTACGGCCAGGGACAGGAACAGAAGAGACCCAGTACTTC.

The V call is TRBV27, the J call TRBJ1-6, with 7 bases matching TRBD1. V lost 5 bases and J lost 5; bases outside the gene matches: 9. The CDR3 sequence is 16 residues long. The germline V gene encodes CDR1 MNHEY and CDR2 SMNVEV (reference sequence). In nucleotides, the CDR3 is TGTGCCAGCAGTCGACGCCCGACAGGGCATAATTCACCCCTCCACTTT. Encoded protein: CASSRRPTGHNSPLHF.

V and J are TRBV7-9 and TRBJ2-7, with D maybe TRBD1 (6 bases). V was shortened by 4 bases and J by 2 bases, with 15 bases between the two germline ends. Germline CDR1 is SEHNR and CDR2 is FQNEAQ (reference sequence). CDR3 size: 15 residues. Here the CDR3 DNA reads TGTGCCAGCAGCTCACGGACAGCAGGGGCCTACGAGCAGTACTTC. This gives the protein CASSSRTAGAYEQYF.

The chain uses TRBV23-1 and TRBJ2-7; D gene unclear. TRBV23-1 is an ORF, and what it does is uncertain. The CDR3 contains 9 residues. V gave up 4 bases and J gave up 6 bases, with 1 base separating them. CDR3: CASSREQYF. The CDR3, as DNA: TGCGCCAGCAGTCGCGAGCAGTACTTC.

The genes are TRBV19 and TRBJ1-2; D is ambiguous. Trimming took off 1 base at V and 0 bases at J, with 15 bases between the two ends. CDR3 size: 17 residues. Germline V gene sequence: CDR1 LNHDA, CDR2 SQIVND (reference sequence). The DNA of the CDR3 is TGTGCCAGTAGTATAGGGCAGGCGAGGACCTCTAACTATGGCTACACCTTC. Translated, it gives CASSIGQARTSNYGYTF.

The V call is TRBV6-6, the J call TRBJ2-1; D possibly corresponds to TRBD1 (5 bases). The CDR3 has 15 residues. V was clipped by 5 bases and J by 2 bases, with 13 bases between them. Germline V lookup: CDR1 MNHNY, CDR2 SVGAGI (reference sequence). As DNA, the CDR3 is TGTGCCAGCAGTGTTAATCAGGGTGCCTACAATGAGCAGTTCTTC. It codes for CASSVNQGAYNEQFF.

The chain combines TRBV5-1 with TRBJ1-1; D is possibly TRBD1 (6 bases). Trimming pared 0 bases from V and 3 bases from J, leaving 12 bases between. From germline, CDR1 is SGHRS and CDR2 YFSETQ. This CDR3 is 15 amino acids long. CDR3 region: CASSLGFGGDTEAFF. The CDR3 region has the DNA TGCGCCAGCAGCTTGGGGTTTGGGGGCGACACTGAAGCTTTCTTT.